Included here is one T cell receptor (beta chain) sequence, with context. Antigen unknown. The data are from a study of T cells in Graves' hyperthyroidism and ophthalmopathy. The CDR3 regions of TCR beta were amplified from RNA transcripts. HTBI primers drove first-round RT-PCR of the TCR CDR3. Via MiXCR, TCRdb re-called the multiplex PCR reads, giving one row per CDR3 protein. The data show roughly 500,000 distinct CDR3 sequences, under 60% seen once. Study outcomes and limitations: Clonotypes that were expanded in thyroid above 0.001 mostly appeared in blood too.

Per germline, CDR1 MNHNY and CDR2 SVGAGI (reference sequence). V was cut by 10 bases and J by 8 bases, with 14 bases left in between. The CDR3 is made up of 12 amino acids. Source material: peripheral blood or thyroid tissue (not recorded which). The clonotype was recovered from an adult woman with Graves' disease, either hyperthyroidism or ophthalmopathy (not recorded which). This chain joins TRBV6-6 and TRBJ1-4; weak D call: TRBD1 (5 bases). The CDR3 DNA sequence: TGTGCCACCTCCGACAGTTGGGAAAAACTGTTTTTT. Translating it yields CATSDSWEKLFF.